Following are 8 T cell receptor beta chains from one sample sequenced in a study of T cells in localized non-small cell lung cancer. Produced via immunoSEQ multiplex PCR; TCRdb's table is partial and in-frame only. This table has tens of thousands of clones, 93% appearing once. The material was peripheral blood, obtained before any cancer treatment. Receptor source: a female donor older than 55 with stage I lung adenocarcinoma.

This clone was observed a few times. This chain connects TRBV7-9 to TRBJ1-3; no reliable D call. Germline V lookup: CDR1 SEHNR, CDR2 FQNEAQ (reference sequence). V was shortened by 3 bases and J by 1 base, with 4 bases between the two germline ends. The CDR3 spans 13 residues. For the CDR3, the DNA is TGTGCCAGCAGCTTCGGATCTGGAAACACCATATATTTT. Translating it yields CASSFGSGNTIYF.

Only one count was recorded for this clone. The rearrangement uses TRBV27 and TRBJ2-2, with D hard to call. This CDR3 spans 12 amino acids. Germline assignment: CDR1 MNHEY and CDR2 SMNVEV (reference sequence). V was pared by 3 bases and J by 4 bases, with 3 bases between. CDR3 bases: TGTGCCAGCAGTTTTCCCACCGGGGAGCTGTTTTTT. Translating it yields CASSFPTGELFF.

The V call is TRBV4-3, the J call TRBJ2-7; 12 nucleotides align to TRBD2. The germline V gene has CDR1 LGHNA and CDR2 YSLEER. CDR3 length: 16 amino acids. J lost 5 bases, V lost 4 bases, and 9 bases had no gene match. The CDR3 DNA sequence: TGCGCCAGCAGCCGGGTTTGGACTAGCGGGGACCACGAGCAGTACTTC. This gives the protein CASSRVWTSGDHEQYF.

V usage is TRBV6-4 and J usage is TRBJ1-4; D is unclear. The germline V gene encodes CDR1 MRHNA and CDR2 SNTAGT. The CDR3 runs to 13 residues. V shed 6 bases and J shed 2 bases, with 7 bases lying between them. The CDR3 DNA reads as TGTGCCAGCAGGCCCCAGACTAATGAAAAACTGTTTTTT. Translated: CASRPQTNEKLFF.

CDR3 nucleotide sequence: TGTGCCAGCAGCTTAAACAGGGAAGATGGCTACACCTTC. Protein sequence: CASSLNREDGYTF. This chain connects TRBV7-2 to TRBJ1-2; D perhaps matches TRBD1 (6 bases). The CDR3 spans 13 residues. Germline loops: CDR1 SGHTA, CDR2 FQGNSA. With 2 bases removed from V and 6 bases from J, the gap between germline ends came to 10 bases.

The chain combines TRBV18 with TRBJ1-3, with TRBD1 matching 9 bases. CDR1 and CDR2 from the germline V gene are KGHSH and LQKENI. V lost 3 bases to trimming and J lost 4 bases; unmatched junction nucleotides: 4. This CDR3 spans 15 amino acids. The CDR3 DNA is TGTGCCAGCTCACCGAAGACAGGGGGAGGAAACACCATATATTTT. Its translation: CASSPKTGGGNTIYF.

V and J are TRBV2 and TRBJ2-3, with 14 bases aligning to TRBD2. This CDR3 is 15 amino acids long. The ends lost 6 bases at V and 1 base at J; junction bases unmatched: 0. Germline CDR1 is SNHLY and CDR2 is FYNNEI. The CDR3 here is CASRGLAGGTDTQYF. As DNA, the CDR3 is TGTGCCAGCAGGGGACTAGCGGGAGGCACAGATACGCAGTATTTT.

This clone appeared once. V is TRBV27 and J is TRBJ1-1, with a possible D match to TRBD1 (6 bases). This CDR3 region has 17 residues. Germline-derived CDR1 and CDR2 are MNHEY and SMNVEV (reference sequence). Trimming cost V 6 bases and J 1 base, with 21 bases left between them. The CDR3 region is CASSHGWAGAANTEAFF. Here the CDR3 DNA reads TGTGCCAGCAGCCATGGGTGGGCAGGGGCGGCGAACACTGAAGCTTTCTTT.